Sequencing of this T cell receptor beta chain was carried out in a study of OX40 agonist ivuxolimab in advanced cancers. With regard to the full study: Ivuxolimab was an agonistic, fully human IgG2 monoclonal antibody directed against OX40 (CD134), a costimulatory receptor. Intravenous ivuxolimab was administered to patients every 2 weeks at six dose levels: 0.01, 0.1, 0.3, 1.5, 3 and 10 mg/kg. Of the approximately 54 dose-escalation patients, hepatocellular carcinoma was present in roughly 19, melanoma in approximately 15, renal cell carcinoma in 9 and head and neck cancer in 9. In the dose-escalation cohort, nearly 85% of patients were male, and the mean age was 60 years with a range of about 20 to 80. Patients were allowed to have had prior anti-PD-1, anti-PD-L1 or anti-CTLA-4 therapy, and 40% of the dose-escalation patients had previously received checkpoint inhibitors. Three dose-escalation patients achieved partial responses, one with hepatocellular carcinoma and two with cutaneous melanoma. Peripheral TCRbeta sequencing was intended to test whether TCR sequence diversity was altered and clonal T-cell expansion was caused by ivuxolimab. The paper reports the monotherapy dose-escalation portion (N of about 50 patients) of the phase I ivuxolimab trial.

Genomic DNA was isolated from the sorted cells so that the TCRbeta CDR3 region could be sequenced. TCRbeta CDR3 regions were sequenced using the immunoSEQ Assay. As stored in TCRdb, this immuneACCESS dataset retains in-frame rearrangements with V and J assigned. A fraction of the clones does not appear; measured against another copy, unresolved V genes explain less than half of the discrepancy, and the remainder lacks a known reason. In all, the sample holds 100,000 or so clones, and 75% to 90% of those were seen once. 0.75% to 0.95% of the sample is in the top ten clones. As to this clone: The clone's antigen remains unknown. Base-call qualities are not available, and no considerably larger clone is one nucleotide away.

Reading the germline V gene gives CDR1 ENHRY and CDR2 SYGVKD. V and J lose 6 bases and 0 bases, and a span of 14 bases separates them. The CDR3 numbers 16 residues from cysteine through phenylalanine. Left in the record is the CDR3 DNA by itself, 48 bases read in frame from the first base. Broader findings and caveats from the paper: Antigen specificity was not determined for the clonally expanded peripheral T cells. At doses from 0.1 to 3.0 mg/kg, clonal expansion was seen in both CD4+ and CD8+ blood T cells between baseline and week 6. In partial responders in the 0.1-3.0 mg/kg groups, normalized peripheral clonal expansion was found to be among the lowest, especially among CD8+ T cells. On average, CD8+ T cells showed more expanded clones than CD4+ T cells after ivuxolimab. Low levels of normalized T-cell clonal expansion were also seen in some nonresponding patients.

Patients with autoimmune disease history or receiving systemic immunosuppression were excluded from the trial. Peripheral blood for TCR sequencing was collected from all dose cohorts at baseline, on cycle 4 day 1, and on cycle 7 day 1. The samples were drawn from a first-in-human, open-label, multicenter phase I dose-escalation trial of ivuxolimab. The trial enrolled adults with locally advanced or metastatic head and neck squamous cell, hepatocellular, melanoma or renal cell carcinoma. Before TCR sequencing, CD4+ T cells and CD8+ T cells from peripheral blood were sorted into separate populations.

The sequence derives from an adult with an advanced solid tumor such as melanoma, head and neck, liver or kidney cancer. Sample: CD4+ or CD8+ T cells sorted from blood, taken in a trial of the OX40 agonist ivuxolimab. Rearrangement joined TRBV10-3 to TRBJ2-2, with the D call perhaps TRBD1 or TRBD2, as 6 bases match in each case. The sequence in DNA is TGTGCCATCAGCCTGCGGGACACCACGAACACCGGGGAGCTGTTTTTT. This sequence encodes CAISLRDTTNTGELFF.